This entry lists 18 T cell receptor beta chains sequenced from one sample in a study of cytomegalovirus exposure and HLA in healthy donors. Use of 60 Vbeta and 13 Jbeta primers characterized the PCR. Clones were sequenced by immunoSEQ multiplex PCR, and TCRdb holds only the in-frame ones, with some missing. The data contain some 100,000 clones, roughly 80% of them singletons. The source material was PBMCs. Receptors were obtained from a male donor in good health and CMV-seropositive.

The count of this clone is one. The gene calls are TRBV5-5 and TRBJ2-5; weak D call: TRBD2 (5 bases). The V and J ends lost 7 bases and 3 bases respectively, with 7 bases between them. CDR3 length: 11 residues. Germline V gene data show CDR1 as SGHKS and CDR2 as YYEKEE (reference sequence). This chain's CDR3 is CASSGKETQYF. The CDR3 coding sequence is TGTGCCAGCTCGGGGAAAGAGACCCAGTACTTC.

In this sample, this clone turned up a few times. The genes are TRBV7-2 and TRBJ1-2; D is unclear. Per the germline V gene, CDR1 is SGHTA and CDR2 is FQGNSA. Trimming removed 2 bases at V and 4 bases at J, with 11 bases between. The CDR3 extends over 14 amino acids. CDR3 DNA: TGTGCCAGCAGCTTAACTGGTTCCATCTATGGCTACACCTTC. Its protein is CASSLTGSIYGYTF.

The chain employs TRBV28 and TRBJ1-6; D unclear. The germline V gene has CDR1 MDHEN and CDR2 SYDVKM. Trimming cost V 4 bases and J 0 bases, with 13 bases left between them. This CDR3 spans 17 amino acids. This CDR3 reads CASSSPPGSSYNSPLHF. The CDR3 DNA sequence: TGTGCCAGCAGTTCCCCCCCCGGGAGCTCCTATAATTCACCCCTCCACTTT.

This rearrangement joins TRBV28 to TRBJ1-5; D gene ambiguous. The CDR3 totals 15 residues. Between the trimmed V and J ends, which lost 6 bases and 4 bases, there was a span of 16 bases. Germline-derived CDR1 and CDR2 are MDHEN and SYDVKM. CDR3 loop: CASRTTTGKNQPQHF. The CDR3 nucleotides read TGTGCCAGCAGAACGACTACGGGGAAGAATCAGCCCCAGCATTTT.

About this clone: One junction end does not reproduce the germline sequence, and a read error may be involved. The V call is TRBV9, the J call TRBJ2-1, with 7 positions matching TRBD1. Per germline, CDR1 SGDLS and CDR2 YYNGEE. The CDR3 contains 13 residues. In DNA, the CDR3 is TGTGCCAGCAGGGGACAGTCCTCCAATGAGCAGTTCTTC. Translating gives CASRGQSSNEQFF.

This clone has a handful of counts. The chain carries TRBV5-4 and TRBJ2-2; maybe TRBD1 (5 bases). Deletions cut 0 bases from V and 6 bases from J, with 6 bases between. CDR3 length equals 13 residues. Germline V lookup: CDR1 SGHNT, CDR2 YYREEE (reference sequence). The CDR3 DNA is TGTGCCAGCAGCTTGGAAGGGGCCGGGGAGCTGTTTTTT. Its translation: CASSLEGAGELFF. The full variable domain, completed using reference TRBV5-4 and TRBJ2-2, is ETGVTQSPTHLIKTRGQQVTLRCSSQSGHNTVSWYQQALGQGPQFIFQYYREEENGRGNFPPRFSGLQFPNYSSELNVNALELDDSALYLCASSLEGAGELFFGEGSRLTVL.

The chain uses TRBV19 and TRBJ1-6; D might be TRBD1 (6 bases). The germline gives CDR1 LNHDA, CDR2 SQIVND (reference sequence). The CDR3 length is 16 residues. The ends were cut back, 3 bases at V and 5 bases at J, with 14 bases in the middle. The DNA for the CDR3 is TGTGCCAGTAGTATTTCTACAGGGCCCCATAATTCACCCCTCCACTTT. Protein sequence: CASSISTGPHNSPLHF.

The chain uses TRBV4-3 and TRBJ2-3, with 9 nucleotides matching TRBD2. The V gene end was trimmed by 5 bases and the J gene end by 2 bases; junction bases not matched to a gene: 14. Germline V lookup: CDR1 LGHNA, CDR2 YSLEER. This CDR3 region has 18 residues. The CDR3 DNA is TGCGCCAGCAGCGCAAGGGAGATTAGCGGGGGCCCCACAGATACGCAGTATTTT. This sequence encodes CASSAREISGGPTDTQYF.

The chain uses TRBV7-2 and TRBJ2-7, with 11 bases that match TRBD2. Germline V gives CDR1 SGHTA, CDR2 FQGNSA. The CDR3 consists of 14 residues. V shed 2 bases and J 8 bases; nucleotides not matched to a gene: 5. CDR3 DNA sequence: TGTGCCAGCAGCTTATTTCCTAGCGGGGGGAAGCAGTACTTC. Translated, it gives CASSLFPSGGKQYF.

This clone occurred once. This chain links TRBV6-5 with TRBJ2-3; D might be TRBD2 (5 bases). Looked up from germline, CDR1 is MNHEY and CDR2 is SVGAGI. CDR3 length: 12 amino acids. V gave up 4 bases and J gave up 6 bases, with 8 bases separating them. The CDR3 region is CASSSPGDTQYF. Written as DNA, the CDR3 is TGTGCCAGCAGTTCACCGGGGGATACGCAGTATTTT.

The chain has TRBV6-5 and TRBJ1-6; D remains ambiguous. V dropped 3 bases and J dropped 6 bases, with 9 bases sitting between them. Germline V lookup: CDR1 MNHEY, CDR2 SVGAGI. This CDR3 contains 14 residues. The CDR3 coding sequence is TGTGCCAGCAGTTATCGCAGGCCTAATTCACCCCTCCACTTT. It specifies CASSYRRPNSPLHF.

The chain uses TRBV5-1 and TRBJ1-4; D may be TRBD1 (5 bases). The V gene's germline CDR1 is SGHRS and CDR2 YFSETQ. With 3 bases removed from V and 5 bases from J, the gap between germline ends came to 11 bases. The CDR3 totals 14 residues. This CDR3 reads CASSSGGGNEKLFF. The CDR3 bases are TGCGCCAGCAGCTCCGGGGGAGGGAATGAAAAACTGTTTTTT.

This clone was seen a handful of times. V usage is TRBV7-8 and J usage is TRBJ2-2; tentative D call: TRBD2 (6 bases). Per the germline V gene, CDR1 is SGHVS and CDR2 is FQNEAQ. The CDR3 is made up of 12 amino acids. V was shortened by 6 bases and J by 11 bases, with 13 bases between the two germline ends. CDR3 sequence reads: CASRSRGYELFF. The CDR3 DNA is TGTGCCAGCAGGTCGCGGGGTTATGAGCTGTTTTTT.

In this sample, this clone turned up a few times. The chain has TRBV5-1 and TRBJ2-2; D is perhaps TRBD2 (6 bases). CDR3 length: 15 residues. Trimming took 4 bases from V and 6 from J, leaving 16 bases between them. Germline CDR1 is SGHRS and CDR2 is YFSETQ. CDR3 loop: CASSLDSGRSGELFF. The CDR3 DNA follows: TGCGCCAGCAGCCTCGACAGCGGGCGATCCGGGGAGCTGTTTTTT. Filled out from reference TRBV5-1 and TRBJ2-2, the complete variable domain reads KAGVTQTPRYLIKTRGQQVTLSCSPISGHRSVSWYQQTPGQGLQFLFEYFSETQRNKGNFPGRFSGRQFSNSRSEMNVSTLELGDSALYLCASSLDSGRSGELFFGEGSRLTVL.

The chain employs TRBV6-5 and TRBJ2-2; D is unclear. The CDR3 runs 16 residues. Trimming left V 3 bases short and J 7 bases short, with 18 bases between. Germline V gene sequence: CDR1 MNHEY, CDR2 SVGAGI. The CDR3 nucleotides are TGTGCCAGCAGTTATCGAGCGCGGCAAGGTATCGGGGAGCTGTTTTTT. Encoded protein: CASSYRARQGIGELFF.

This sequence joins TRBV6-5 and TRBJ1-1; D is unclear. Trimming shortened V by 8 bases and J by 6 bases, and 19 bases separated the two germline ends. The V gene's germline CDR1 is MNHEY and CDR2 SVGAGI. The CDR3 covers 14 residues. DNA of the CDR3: TGTGCCAGCGGCCCACGGGAGCTAGTCGCTGAAGCTTTCTTT. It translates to CASGPRELVAEAFF.

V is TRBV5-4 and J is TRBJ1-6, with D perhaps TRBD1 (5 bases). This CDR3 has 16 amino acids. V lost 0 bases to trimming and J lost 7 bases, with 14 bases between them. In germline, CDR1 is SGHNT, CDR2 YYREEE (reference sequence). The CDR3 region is CASSLEAPGRNSPLHF. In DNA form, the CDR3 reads TGTGCCAGCAGCTTGGAGGCCCCAGGGAGGAATTCACCCCTCCACTTT.

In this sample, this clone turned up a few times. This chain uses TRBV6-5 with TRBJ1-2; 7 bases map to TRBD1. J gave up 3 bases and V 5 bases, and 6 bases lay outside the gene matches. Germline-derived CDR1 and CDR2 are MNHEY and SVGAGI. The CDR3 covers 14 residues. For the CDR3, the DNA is TGTGCCAGCAGTACCGGGACAGCTTACTATGGCTACACCTTC. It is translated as CASSTGTAYYGYTF.